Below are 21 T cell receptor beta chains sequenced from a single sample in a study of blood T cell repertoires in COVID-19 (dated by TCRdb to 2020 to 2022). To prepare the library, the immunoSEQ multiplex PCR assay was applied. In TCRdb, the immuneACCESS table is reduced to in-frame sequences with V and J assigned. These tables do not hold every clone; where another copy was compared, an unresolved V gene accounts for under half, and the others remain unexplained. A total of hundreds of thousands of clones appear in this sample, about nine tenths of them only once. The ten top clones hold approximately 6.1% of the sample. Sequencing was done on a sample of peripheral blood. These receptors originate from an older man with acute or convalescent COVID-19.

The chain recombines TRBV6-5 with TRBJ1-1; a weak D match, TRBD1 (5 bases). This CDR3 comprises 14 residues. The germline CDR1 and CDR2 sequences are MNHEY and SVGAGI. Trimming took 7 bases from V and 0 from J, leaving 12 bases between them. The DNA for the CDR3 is TGTGCCAGCACAGCGGGACGGTTGAACACTGAAGCTTTCTTT. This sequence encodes CASTAGRLNTEAFF.

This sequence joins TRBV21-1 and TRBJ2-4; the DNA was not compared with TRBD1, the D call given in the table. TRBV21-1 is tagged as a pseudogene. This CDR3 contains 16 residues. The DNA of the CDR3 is TGTGCCAGCAGCAGCACGGGACAGGGAGGAGTAAACATTCAGTACTTC. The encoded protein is CASSSTGQGGVNIQYF.

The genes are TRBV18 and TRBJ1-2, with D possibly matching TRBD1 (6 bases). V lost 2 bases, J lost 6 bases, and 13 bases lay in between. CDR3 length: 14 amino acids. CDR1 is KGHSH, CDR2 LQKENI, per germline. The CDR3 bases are TGTGCCAGCTCACCATGGATACAGGGCGATGGCTACACCTTC. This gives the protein CASSPWIQGDGYTF.

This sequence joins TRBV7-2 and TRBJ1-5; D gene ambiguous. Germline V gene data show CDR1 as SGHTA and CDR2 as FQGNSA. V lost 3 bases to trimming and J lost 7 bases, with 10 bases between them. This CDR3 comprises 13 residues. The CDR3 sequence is CASSFQERQPQHF. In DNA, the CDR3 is TGTGCCAGCAGCTTCCAAGAGAGACAGCCCCAGCATTTT.

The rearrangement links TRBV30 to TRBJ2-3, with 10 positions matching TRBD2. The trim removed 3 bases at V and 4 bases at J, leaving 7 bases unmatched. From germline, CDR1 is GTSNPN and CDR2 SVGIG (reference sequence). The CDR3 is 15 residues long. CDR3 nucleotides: TGTGCCTGGAGGAAAGCGGGAGGGCCCCCAGATACGCAGTATTTT. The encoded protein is CAWRKAGGPPDTQYF. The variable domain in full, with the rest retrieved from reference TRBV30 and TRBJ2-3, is SQTIHQWPATLVQPVGSPLSLECTVEGTSNPNLYWYRQAAGRGLQLLFYSVGIGQISSEVPQNLSASRPQDRQFILSSKKLLLSDSGFYLCAWRKAGGPPDTQYFGPGTRLTVL.

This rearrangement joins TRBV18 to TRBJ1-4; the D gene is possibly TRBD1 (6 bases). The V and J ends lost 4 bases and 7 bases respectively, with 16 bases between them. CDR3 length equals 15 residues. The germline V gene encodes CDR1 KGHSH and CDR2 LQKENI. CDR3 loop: CASSQTPGEGEKLFF. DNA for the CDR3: TGTGCCAGCTCACAAACCCCAGGGGAGGGTGAAAAACTGTTTTTT.

DNA of the CDR3: TGCGCCAGCAGCTTGGTTGCAGGGACAGTTGGTGAAAAACTGTTTTTT. Translated: CASSLVAGTVGEKLFF. The chain is built from TRBV5-1 and TRBJ1-4; 7 nucleotides line up with TRBD1. Per germline, CDR1 SGHRS and CDR2 YFSETQ. This CDR3 has 16 residues. V was pared by 0 bases and J by 7 bases, with 9 bases of the junction left unmatched.

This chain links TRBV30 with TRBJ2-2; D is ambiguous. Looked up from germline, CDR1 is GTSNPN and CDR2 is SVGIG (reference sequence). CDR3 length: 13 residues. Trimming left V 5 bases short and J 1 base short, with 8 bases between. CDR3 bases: TGTGCCTGGTCCTCTTTGAACACCGGGGAGCTGTTTTTT. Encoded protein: CAWSSLNTGELFF. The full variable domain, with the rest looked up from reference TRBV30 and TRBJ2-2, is SQTIHQWPATLVQPVGSPLSLECTVEGTSNPNLYWYRQAAGRGLQLLFYSVGIGQISSEVPQNLSASRPQDRQFILSSKKLLLSDSGFYLCAWSSLNTGELFFGEGSRLTVL.

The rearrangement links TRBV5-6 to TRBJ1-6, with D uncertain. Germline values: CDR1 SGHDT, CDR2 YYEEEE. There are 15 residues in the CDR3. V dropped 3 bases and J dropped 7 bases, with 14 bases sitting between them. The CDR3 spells CASSWRRAGNSPLHF. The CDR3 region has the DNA TGTGCCAGCAGCTGGAGACGGGCGGGCAATTCACCCCTCCACTTT.

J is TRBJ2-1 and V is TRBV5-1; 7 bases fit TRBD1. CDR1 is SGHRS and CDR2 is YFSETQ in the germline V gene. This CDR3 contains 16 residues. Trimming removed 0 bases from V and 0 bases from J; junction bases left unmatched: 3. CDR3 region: CASSLGGQSSYNEQFF. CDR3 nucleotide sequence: TGCGCCAGCAGCTTGGGGGGACAGAGCTCCTACAATGAGCAGTTCTTC.

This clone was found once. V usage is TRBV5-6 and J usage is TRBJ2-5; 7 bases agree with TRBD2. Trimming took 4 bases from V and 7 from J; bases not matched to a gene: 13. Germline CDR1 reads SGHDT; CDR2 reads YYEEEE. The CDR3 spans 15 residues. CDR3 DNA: TGTGCCAGCAGCCTAAGCGGGACGGGTCGTTGGACCCAGTACTTC. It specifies CASSLSGTGRWTQYF.

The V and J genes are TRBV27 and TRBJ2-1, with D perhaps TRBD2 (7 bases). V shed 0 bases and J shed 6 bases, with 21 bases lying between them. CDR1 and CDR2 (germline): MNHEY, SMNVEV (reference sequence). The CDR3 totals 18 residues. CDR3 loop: CASSLSLGGAGRRNEQFF. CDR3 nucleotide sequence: TGTGCCAGCAGTTTATCTTTGGGGGGGGCGGGACGGCGCAATGAGCAGTTCTTC.

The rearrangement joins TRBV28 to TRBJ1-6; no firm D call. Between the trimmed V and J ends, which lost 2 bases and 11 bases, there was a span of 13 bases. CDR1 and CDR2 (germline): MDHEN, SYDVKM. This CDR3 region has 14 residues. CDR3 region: CASSLGYEVAPLHF. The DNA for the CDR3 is TGTGCCAGCAGTTTAGGTTATGAGGTGGCACCCCTCCACTTT.

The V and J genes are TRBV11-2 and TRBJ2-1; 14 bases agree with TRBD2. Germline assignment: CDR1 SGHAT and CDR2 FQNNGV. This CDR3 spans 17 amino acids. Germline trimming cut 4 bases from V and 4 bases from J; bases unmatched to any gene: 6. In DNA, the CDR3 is TGTGCCAGCAGCTCAAGGACTAGCGGGAGGTTATACAATGAGCAGTTCTTC. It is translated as CASSSRTSGRLYNEQFF.

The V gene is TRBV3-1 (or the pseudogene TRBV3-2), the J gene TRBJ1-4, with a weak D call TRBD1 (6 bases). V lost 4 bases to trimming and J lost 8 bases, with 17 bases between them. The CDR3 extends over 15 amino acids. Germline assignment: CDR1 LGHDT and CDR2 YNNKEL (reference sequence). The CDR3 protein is CASSPSRQVEEKLFF. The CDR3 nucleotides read TGTGCCAGCAGCCCCTCTAGACAGGTCGAGGAAAAACTGTTTTTT.

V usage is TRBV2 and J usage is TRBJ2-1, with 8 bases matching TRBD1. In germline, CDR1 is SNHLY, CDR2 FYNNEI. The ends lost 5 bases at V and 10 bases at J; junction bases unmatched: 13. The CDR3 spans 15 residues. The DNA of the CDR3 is TGTGCCAGCAGTCGACCCCAGACAGGGGTGGAGGAGCAGTTCTTC. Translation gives CASSRPQTGVEEQFF.

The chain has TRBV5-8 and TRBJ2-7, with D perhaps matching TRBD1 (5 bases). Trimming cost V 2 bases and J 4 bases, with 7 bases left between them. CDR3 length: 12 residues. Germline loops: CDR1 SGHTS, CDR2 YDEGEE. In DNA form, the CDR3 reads TGTGCCAGCAGCTTAGACAGATACGAGCAGTACTTC. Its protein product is CASSLDRYEQYF.

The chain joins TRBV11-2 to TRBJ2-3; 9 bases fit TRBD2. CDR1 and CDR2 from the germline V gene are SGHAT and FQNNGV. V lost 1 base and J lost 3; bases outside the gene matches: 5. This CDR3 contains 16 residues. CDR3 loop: CASSLGLSGSTDTQYF. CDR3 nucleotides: TGTGCCAGCAGCTTAGGACTTAGCGGGAGTACAGATACGCAGTATTTT.

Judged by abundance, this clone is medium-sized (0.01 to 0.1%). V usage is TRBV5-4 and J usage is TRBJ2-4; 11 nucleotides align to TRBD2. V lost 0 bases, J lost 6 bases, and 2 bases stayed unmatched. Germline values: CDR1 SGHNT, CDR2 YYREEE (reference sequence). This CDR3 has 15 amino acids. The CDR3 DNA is TGTGCCAGCAGCTTGGAAGGGACTAGCGGAAACATTCAGTACTTC. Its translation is CASSLEGTSGNIQYF.

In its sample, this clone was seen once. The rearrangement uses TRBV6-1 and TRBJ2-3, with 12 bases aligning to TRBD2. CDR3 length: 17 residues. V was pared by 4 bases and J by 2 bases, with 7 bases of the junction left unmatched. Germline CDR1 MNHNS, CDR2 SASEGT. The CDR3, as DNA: TGTGCCAGCAGTGTCCGGACTAGCGGGACCTACACAGATACGCAGTATTTT. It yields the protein CASSVRTSGTYTDTQYF.

This chain's CDR3 is CASGLTQGAGNNEQFF. The CDR3 DNA follows: TGTGCTAGTGGTTTGACACAGGGGGCCGGGAACAATGAGCAGTTCTTC. The rearrangement uses TRBV12-5 and TRBJ2-1, with 9 bases lining up with TRBD1. Germline V gene lookup returns CDR1 LGHNT and CDR2 FRNRAP. V gave up 2 bases and J gave up 5 bases; unmatched junction bases: 7. The CDR3 is 16 amino acids.